This T cell receptor beta chain was sequenced for a study of radiation and T cells in renal cell carcinoma. The sample's time point: blood 4 weeks post-SBRT, at nephrectomy. Noted treatment: 15 Gy SBRT to primary tumor, nephrectomy 4 weeks later. The protocol was immunoSEQ multiplex PCR, while the TCRdb copy is restricted to in-frame clones and leaves out a portion. The data show roughly 61,000 clones, 65% to 80% seen once. The ends were cut back, 6 bases at V and 4 bases at J, with 15 bases in the middle. This CDR3 is built from 14 residues. Germline CDR1 is SNHLY and CDR2 is FYNNEI. This clone was recorded once.

The sequence was obtained from a man aged 60 to 69 with renal cell carcinoma. Sequenced here: blood, sampled from a patient whose treatment included radiotherapy and nephrectomy. This chain uses TRBV2 with TRBJ1-2, with a weak D call TRBD1 (5 bases). The CDR3: CASRGDGKSYGYTF. CDR3 coding DNA: TGTGCCAGCAGGGGGGACGGCAAATCCTATGGCTACACCTTC.